The 17 T cell receptor beta chains presented below share a single source sample, sequenced in a study of T cells after yellow fever vaccination. TCRdb ran MiXCR on the 5' RACE reads and lists one entry per CDR3 protein. This table has hundreds of thousands of distinct CDR3 sequences, approximately 3.8% appearing once. The sequencing here drew on PBMCs, taken on the day of the yellow fever booster vaccination. These receptors were obtained from a young man who received the YFV17D yellow fever vaccine.

A few counts support this clonotype. The CDR3 coding sequence is TGTGCCAGCAGCCAGGATAGACTAGCCGGCGATGAGCAGTTCTTC. Translating it yields CASSQDRLAGDEQFF. The chain has TRBV3-1 and TRBJ2-1, with 7 positions matching TRBD2. The ends lost 3 bases at V and 8 bases at J; junction bases unmatched: 10. Germline values: CDR1 LGHDT, CDR2 YNNKEL (reference sequence). CDR3 size: 15 residues.

The sample holds a few counts of this clonotype. The V call is TRBV7-2, the J call TRBJ1-2; D may be TRBD1 (5 bases). Germline V CDR1 and CDR2: SGHTA, FQGNSA. This CDR3 contains 14 residues. The V and J ends lost 3 bases and 4 bases respectively, with 12 bases between them. The CDR3: CASSFGGNSYGYTF. The DNA of the CDR3 is TGTGCCAGCAGCTTTGGGGGGAATAGCTATGGCTACACCTTC.

This clonotype occurred many times. This chain connects TRBV7-6 to TRBJ1-5, with unresolved D. Trimming took 4 bases from V and 6 from J, leaving 16 bases between them. CDR3 length: 15 amino acids. The V gene's germline CDR1 is SGHVS and CDR2 FNYEAQ. The CDR3 loop reads CASSSASDGSQPQHF. The CDR3 bases are TGTGCCAGCAGCTCAGCTTCGGATGGAAGTCAGCCCCAGCATTTT.

This chain links TRBV5-6 with TRBJ2-7; tentative D call: TRBD2 (6 bases). The CDR3 is made up of 13 amino acids. V lost 6 bases to trimming and J lost 0 bases, with 10 bases between them. Germline V lookup: CDR1 SGHDT, CDR2 YYEEEE. This CDR3 reads CASTLGGSYEQYV. DNA for the CDR3: TGTGCCAGCACCCTGGGGGGCTCCTACGAGCAGTACGTC.

This chain links TRBV10-3 with TRBJ2-2; D may correspond to TRBD1 or TRBD2 (6 bases each). V lost 11 bases and J lost 8, with 18 bases in between. The CDR3 contains 13 residues. From germline, CDR1 is ENHRY and CDR2 SYGVKD. CDR3 sequence (DNA): TGTGCCGTCGGGGGCAGGACCCCTGGGGAGCTGTTTTTT. Translating it yields CAVGGRTPGELFF.

In this sample, this clonotype turned up many times. The DNA of the CDR3 is TGTGCCAGCAGTACACAGGGTGACCAGCCCCAGCATTTT. The encoded protein is CASSTQGDQPQHF. The chain recombines TRBV7-2 with TRBJ1-5; a possible D gene is TRBD1 (6 bases). Between the trimmed V and J ends, which lost 6 bases and 7 bases, there was a span of 13 bases. CDR3 length: 13 amino acids. Germline V gene sequence: CDR1 SGHTA, CDR2 FQGNSA.

This clonotype was found many times. This rearrangement joins TRBV6-5 to TRBJ2-3; 9 nucleotides line up with TRBD1. Germline CDR1 MNHEY, CDR2 SVGAGI. The CDR3 consists of 15 residues. The V and J ends lost 2 bases and 4 bases, in that order; junction bases with no gene match: 4. This CDR3 reads CASSYQDRGSDTQYF. DNA of the CDR3: TGTGCCAGCAGTTACCAGGACAGGGGTTCAGATACGCAGTATTTT.

This clonotype has more than one count but fewer than ten. The V and J genes are TRBV20-1 and TRBJ2-7, with TRBD2 matching 11 bases. The CDR3 length is 16 residues. The V segment lost 6 bases and the J segment 4 bases; nucleotides outside the gene matches: 14. The germline V gene has CDR1 DFQATT and CDR2 SNEGSKA (reference sequence). The CDR3 sequence: CSAAPASGGLRYEQYF. For the CDR3, the DNA is TGCAGTGCCGCGCCGGCTAGCGGGGGGTTGAGGTACGAGCAGTACTTC.

This clonotype has a count of ten or more. The chain uses TRBV7-2 and TRBJ2-5, with D perhaps TRBD2 (5 bases). Germline values: CDR1 SGHTA, CDR2 FQGNSA. The length of the CDR3 is 13 residues. The V end lost 8 bases, the J end lost 1 base, and 11 bases lay between the germline ends. The CDR3 loop reads CASSPLVQETQYF. Here the CDR3 DNA reads TGTGCCAGCTCACCACTAGTCCAAGAGACCCAGTACTTC.

This clonotype was seen more than once but under ten times. The chain employs TRBV2 and TRBJ1-2, with 8 bases aligning to TRBD1. The germline gives CDR1 SNHLY, CDR2 FYNNEI. The CDR3 runs 14 residues. Trimming took 0 bases from V and 5 from J; bases not matched to a gene: 2. The CDR3 DNA is TGTGCCAGCAGTGAAGCCACAGGGGGATATGGCTACACCTTC. Translating it yields CASSEATGGYGYTF.

This clonotype was seen many times. This chain connects TRBV23-1 to TRBJ2-6; D possibly corresponds to TRBD1 (5 bases). TRBV23-1 is known as an ORF, though its function is uncertain. V dropped 3 bases and J dropped 0 bases, with 9 bases sitting between them. This CDR3 has 16 amino acids. Here the CDR3 reads CASSQSTVSGANVLTF. The DNA of the CDR3 is TGCGCCAGCAGTCAGTCGACAGTCTCTGGGGCCAACGTCCTGACTTTC.

This clonotype was detected a few times. The V and J genes are TRBV5-1 and TRBJ1-3; D is ambiguous. Trimming pared 0 bases from V and 2 bases from J, leaving 6 bases between. Looked up from germline, CDR1 is SGHRS and CDR2 is YFSETQ. There are 14 residues in the CDR3. The CDR3 region has the DNA TGCGCCAGCAGCTTGGATGGGGCTGGAAACACCATATATTTT. As protein: CASSLDGAGNTIYF.

This clonotype has a count of ten or more. This rearrangement joins TRBV5-5 to TRBJ2-3; D remains unclear. CDR1 and CDR2 (germline): SGHKS, YYEKEE (reference sequence). The CDR3 runs 15 residues. With 4 bases removed from V and 0 bases from J, the gap between germline ends came to 12 bases. CDR3 in amino acids: CASSPPPTSTDTQYF. In DNA form, the CDR3 reads TGTGCCAGCAGCCCCCCCCCGACCAGCACAGATACGCAGTATTTT.

This clonotype came up many times. The chain has TRBV4-3 and TRBJ1-1, with no clear D. V gave up 1 base and J gave up 11 bases, with 8 bases separating them. This CDR3 is 11 amino acids long. Germline CDR1 LGHNA, CDR2 YSLEER. Here the CDR3 reads CASSQGWTAFF. The DNA for the CDR3 is TGCGCCAGCAGCCAAGGTTGGACGGCTTTCTTT.

This clonotype was seen repeatedly, ten times or more. The chain combines TRBV6-5 with TRBJ2-3; 7 bases are shared with TRBD1. V lost 5 bases to trimming and J lost 5 bases; unmatched junction nucleotides: 7. This CDR3 region has 14 residues. Germline V gene data show CDR1 as MNHEY and CDR2 as SVGAGI. The CDR3: CASSRQGRGDTQYF. CDR3 sequence (DNA): TGTGCCAGCAGTAGACAGGGTCGGGGAGATACGCAGTATTTT.

This clonotype has ten or more counts. V is TRBV7-2 and J is TRBJ2-7; the D is unclear. Germline V gene data show CDR1 as SGHTA and CDR2 as FQGNSA. V lost 4 bases and J lost 7, with 14 bases in between. This CDR3 is built from 13 residues. CDR3 in DNA: TGTGCCAGCAGCTCCCTGGTGGGTTCTGAGCAGTACGTC. Amino acids: CASSSLVGSEQYV.

This chain links TRBV7-2 with TRBJ1-3; the D is unclear. Germline values: CDR1 SGHTA, CDR2 FQGNSA. Trimming left V 5 bases short and J 0 bases short, with 8 bases between. This CDR3 has 14 amino acids. CDR3 in DNA: TGTGCCAGCAGCGAGGGCAGCTCTGGAAACACCATATATTTT. This codes for CASSEGSSGNTIYF.